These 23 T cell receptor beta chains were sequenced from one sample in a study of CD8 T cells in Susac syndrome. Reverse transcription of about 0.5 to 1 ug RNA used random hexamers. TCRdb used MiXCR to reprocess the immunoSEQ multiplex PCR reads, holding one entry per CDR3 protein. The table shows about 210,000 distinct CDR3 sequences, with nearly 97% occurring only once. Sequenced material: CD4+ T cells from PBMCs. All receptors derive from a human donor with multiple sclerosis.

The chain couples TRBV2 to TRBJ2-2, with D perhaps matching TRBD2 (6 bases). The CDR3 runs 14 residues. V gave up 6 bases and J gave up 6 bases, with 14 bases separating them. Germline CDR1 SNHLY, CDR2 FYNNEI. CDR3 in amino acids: CASRERELAGELFF. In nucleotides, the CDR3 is TGTGCCAGCAGGGAACGGGAGCTGGCCGGGGAGCTGTTTTTT. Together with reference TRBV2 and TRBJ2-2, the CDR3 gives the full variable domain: EPEVTQTPSHQVTQMGQEVILRCVPISNHLYFYWYRQILGQKVEFLVSFYNNEISEKSEIFDDQFSVERPDGSNFTLKIRSTKLEDSAMYFCASRERELAGELFFGEGSRLTVL.

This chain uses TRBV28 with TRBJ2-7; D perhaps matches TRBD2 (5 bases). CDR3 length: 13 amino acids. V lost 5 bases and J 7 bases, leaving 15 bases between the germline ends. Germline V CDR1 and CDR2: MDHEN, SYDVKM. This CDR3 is CASSPLIPGEQYF. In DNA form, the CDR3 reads TGTGCCAGCAGTCCTCTAATCCCGGGGGAGCAGTACTTC.

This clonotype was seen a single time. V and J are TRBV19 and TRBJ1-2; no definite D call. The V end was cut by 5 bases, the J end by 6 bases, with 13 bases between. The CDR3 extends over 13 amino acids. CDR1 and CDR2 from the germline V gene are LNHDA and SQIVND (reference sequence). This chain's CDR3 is CASSLRSGDGYTF. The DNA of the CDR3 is TGTGCCAGTAGTCTCCGGTCGGGCGATGGCTACACCTTC.

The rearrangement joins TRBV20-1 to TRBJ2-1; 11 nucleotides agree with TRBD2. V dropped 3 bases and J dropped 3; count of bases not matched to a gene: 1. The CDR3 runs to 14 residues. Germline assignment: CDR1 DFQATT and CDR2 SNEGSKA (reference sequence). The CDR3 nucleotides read TGCAGTGCTAGCGGGACTAGCGGCTACAATGAGCAGTTCTTC. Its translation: CSASGTSGYNEQFF.

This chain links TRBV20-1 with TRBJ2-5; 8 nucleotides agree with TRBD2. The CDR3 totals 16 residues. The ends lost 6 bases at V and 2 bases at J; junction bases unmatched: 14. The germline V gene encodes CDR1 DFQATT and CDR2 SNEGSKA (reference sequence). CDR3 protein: CSAAGEAGATQETQYF. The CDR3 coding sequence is TGCAGTGCCGCGGGGGAAGCGGGGGCTACGCAAGAGACCCAGTACTTC.

DNA for the CDR3: TGTGCCAGCAGTTACGGCCACAATGAGCAGTTCTTC. The encoded protein is CASSYGHNEQFF. The chain recombines TRBV6-5 with TRBJ2-1; no reliable D call. The CDR3 loop spans 12 amino acids. V was pared by 2 bases and J by 5 bases, with 4 bases between. Per germline, CDR1 MNHEY and CDR2 SVGAGI.

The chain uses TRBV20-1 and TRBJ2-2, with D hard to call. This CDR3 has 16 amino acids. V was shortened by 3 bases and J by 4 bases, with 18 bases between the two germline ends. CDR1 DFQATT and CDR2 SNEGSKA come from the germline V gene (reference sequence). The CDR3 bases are TGCAGTGCTAGGCCCGTCCTGGGGATGAGCACCGGGGAGCTGTTTTTT. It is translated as CSARPVLGMSTGELFF.

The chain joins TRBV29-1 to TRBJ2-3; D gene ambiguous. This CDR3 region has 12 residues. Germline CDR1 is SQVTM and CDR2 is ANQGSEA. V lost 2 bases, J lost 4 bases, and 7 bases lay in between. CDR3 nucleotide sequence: TGCAGCGTTGAAACCGACTCAGATACGCAGTATTTT. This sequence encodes CSVETDSDTQYF.

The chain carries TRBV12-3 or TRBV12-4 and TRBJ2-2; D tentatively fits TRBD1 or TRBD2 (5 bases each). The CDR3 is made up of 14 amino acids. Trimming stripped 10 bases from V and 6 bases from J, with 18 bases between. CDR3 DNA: TGTGCCACTCGGGGCAGCCTTACGTCCGGGGAGCTGTTTTTT. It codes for CATRGSLTSGELFF.

The chain's CDR3 is CASRDTGSGPQHF. CDR3 DNA: TGTGCCAGCAGAGATACAGGGTCCGGTCCCCAGCATTTT. The chain couples TRBV12-3 or TRBV12-4 to TRBJ1-5; TRBD1 is a possible D gene (6 bases). Trimming took off 6 bases at V and 10 bases at J, with 16 bases between the two ends. CDR3 length equals 13 residues.

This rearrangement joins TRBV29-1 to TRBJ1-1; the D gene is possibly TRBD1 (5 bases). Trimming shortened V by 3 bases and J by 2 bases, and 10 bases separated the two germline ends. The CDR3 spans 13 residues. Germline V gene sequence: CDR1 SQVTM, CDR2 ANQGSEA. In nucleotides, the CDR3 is TGCAGCGTTGATGGCAGGGTTAACACTGAAGCTTTCTTT. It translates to CSVDGRVNTEAFF.

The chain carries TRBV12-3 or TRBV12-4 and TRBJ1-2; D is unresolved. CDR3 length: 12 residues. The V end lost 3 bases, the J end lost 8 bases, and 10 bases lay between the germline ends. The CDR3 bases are TGTGCCAGCAGTTTCGACATTAAGGGCTACACCTTC. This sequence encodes CASSFDIKGYTF.

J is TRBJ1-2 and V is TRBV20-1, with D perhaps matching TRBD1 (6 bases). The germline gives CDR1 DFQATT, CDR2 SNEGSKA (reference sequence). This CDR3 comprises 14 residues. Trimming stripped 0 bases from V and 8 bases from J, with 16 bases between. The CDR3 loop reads CSAREWTASRGYTF. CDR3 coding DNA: TGCAGTGCTAGAGAATGGACAGCCTCTCGCGGCTACACCTTC.

CDR3 loop: CASSQDQGRTDTQYF. The CDR3, as DNA: TGCGCCAGCAGCCAAGATCAAGGTCGGACAGATACGCAGTATTTT. The chain uses TRBV4-1 and TRBJ2-3; D uncertain. Germline V gives CDR1 MGHRA, CDR2 YSYEKL. V was trimmed by 0 bases and J by 3 bases, leaving 10 bases between them. CDR3 length: 15 residues.

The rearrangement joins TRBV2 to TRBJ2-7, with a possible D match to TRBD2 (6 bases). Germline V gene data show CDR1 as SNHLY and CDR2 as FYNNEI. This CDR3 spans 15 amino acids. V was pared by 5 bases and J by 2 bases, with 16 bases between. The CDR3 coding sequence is TGTGCCAGCAGTAGTCAGGGACTCAATACCTACGAGCAGTACTTC. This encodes CASSSQGLNTYEQYF.

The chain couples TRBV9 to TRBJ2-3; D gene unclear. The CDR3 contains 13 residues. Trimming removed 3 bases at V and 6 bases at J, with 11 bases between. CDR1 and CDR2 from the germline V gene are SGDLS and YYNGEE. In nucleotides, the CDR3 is TGTGCCAGCAGCGCCCAAGTAGGTGATACGCAGTATTTT. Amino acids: CASSAQVGDTQYF.

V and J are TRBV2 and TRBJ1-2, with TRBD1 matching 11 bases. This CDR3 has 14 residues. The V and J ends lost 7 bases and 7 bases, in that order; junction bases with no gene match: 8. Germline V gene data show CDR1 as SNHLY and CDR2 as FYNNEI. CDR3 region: CASMRTGGVGGYTF. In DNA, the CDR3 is TGTGCCAGCATGAGGACAGGGGGCGTTGGTGGCTACACCTTC.

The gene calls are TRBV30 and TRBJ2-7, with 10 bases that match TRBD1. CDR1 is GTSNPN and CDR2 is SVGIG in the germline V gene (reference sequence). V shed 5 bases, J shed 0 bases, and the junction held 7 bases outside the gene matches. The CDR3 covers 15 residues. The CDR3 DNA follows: TGTGCCTGGCAGGACAGGGGGTATAGCTCCTACGAGCAGTACTTC. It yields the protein CAWQDRGYSSYEQYF.

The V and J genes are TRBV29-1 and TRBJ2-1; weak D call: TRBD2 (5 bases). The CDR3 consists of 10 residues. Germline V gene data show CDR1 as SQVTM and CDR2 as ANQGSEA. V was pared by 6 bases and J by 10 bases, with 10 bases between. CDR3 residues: CSVGAGEQFF. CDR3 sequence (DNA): TGCAGCGTGGGAGCAGGCGAGCAGTTCTTC.

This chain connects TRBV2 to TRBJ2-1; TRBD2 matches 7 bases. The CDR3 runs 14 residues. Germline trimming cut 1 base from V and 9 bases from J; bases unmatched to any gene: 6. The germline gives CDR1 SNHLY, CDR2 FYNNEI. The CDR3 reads CASSEVPGGGEQFF. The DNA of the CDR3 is TGTGCCAGCAGTGAAGTGCCGGGGGGAGGTGAGCAGTTCTTC. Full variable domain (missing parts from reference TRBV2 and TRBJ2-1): EPEVTQTPSHQVTQMGQEVILRCVPISNHLYFYWYRQILGQKVEFLVSFYNNEISEKSEIFDDQFSVERPDGSNFTLKIRSTKLEDSAMYFCASSEVPGGGEQFFGPGTRLTVL.

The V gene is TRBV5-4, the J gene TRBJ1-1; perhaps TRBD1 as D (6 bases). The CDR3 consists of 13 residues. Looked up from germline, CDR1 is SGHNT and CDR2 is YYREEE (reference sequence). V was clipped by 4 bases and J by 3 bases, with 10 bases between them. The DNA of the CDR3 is TGTGCCAGCAGCGGGGGCATGGACACTGAAGCTTTCTTT. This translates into CASSGGMDTEAFF. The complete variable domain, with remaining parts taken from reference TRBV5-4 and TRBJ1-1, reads ETGVTQSPTHLIKTRGQQVTLRCSSQSGHNTVSWYQQALGQGPQFIFQYYREEENGRGNFPPRFSGLQFPNYSSELNVNALELDDSALYLCASSGGMDTEAFFGQGTRLTVV.

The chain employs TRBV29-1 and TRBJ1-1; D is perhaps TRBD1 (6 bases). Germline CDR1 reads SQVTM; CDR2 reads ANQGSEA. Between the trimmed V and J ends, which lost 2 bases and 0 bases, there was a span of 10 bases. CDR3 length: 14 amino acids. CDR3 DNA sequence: TGCAGCGTTGAACGACAGGCTATGAACACTGAAGCTTTCTTT. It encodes CSVERQAMNTEAFF.

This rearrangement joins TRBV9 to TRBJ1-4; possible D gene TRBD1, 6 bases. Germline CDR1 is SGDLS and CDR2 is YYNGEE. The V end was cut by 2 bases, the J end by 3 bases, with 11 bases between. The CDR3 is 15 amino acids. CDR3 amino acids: CASSVRGSSNEKLFF. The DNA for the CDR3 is TGTGCCAGCAGCGTCAGGGGATCATCTAATGAAAAACTGTTTTTT.